This T cell receptor (beta chain) was obtained from a study of blood T cell repertoires in COVID-19. About the study: The United States, Italy and Spain provided the acute and convalescent COVID-19 samples. T cells, B-cell-depleted T cells, or PBMCs supplied cDNA or gDNA.

The CDR3 has 13 amino acids. The germline gives CDR1 LNHDA, CDR2 SQIVND (reference sequence). V lost 6 bases, J lost 3 bases, and 10 bases lay in between. In the original workflow: Amplification from reference gene primers served as the basis for estimated nucleated cell counts. This table comes from immunoSEQ multiplex PCR, and its TCRdb copy is limited to in-frame clones, with some not included. V and J calls and clone size are given by that table; D and trimming were obtained from the DNA. This sample yields approximately 210,000 clones, of which 88% are seen a single time; about 4.5% belongs to the top ten.

The chain combines TRBV19 with TRBJ2-3; D gene ambiguous. Sample: peripheral blood. This TCR was recovered from a human donor in a cohort sampled during active COVID-19. CDR3 in amino acids: CASSVRFTDTQYF. The DNA for the CDR3 is TGTGCCAGTAGCGTCCGGTTTACAGATACGCAGTATTTT.